These 17 T cell receptor beta chains were sequenced from one sample in a study of shared clonotypes between healthy human individuals. TCRdb's table, derived via immunoSEQ multiplex PCR, lists solely in-frame clones and lacks some. The sample yields about 2.4 million clones, roughly 93% seen once. Sequencing used naive CD4+ T cells from PBMCs. Described subset: CD45RA+ positively selected. These receptors were collected from a man younger than 35 in good health. Some clones in this sample may be carry-over from other donors' samples.

This chain links TRBV4-3 with TRBJ2-3; 10 positions agree with TRBD2. Germline V gene sequence: CDR1 LGHNA, CDR2 YSLEER. The V segment lost 1 base and the J segment 0 bases; nucleotides outside the gene matches: 13. This CDR3 has 20 residues. CDR3 sequence: CASSQAWVTGTSVSTDTQYF. As DNA, the CDR3 is TGCGCCAGCAGCCAAGCCTGGGTGACCGGGACTAGCGTAAGCACAGATACGCAGTATTTT.

The chain couples TRBV7-2 to TRBJ2-7; a weak D match, TRBD1 (5 bases). Per germline, CDR1 SGHTA and CDR2 FQGNSA. Trimming took 5 bases from V and 3 from J, leaving 17 bases between them. The CDR3 spans 15 residues. The DNA for the CDR3 is TGTGCCAGCAGCCCCCAGACGCTAACAGGCTACGAGCAGTACTTC. This gives the protein CASSPQTLTGYEQYF. Supplemented by reference TRBV7-2 and TRBJ2-7, the full variable domain reads GAGVSQSPSNKVTEKGKDVELRCDPISGHTALYWYRQSLGQGLEFLIYFQGNSAPDKSGLPSDRFSAERTGGSVSTLTIQRTQQEDSAVYLCASSPQTLTGYEQYFGPGTRLTVT.

This chain joins TRBV19 and TRBJ2-7; D call uncertain. The CDR3 is 14 amino acids. The germline CDR1 and CDR2 sequences are LNHDA and SQIVND (reference sequence). Trimming pared 5 bases from V and 7 bases from J, leaving 18 bases between. The CDR3, as DNA: TGTGCCAGTAGTGTTTCGGGCGCCCCTAGTGAGCAGTACTTC. Its translation is CASSVSGAPSEQYF.

The rearrangement links TRBV18 to TRBJ1-5; D uncertain. Per germline, CDR1 KGHSH and CDR2 LQKENI. The ends were cut back, 2 bases at V and 3 bases at J, with 8 bases in the middle. The CDR3 length is 14 residues. CDR3 in amino acids: CASSPAQNNQPQHF. The CDR3 DNA is TGTGCCAGCTCACCAGCACAGAACAATCAGCCCCAGCATTTT.

The V and J genes are TRBV29-1 and TRBJ2-2; D may be TRBD1 or TRBD2 (5 bases each). V gave up 7 bases and J gave up 6 bases, with 18 bases separating them. Germline V gives CDR1 SQVTM, CDR2 ANQGSEA. The CDR3 is 14 amino acids. The chain's CDR3 is CSAATSGAAGELFF. The CDR3 DNA sequence: TGCAGCGCCGCCACATCCGGGGCCGCCGGGGAGCTGTTTTTT.

The chain uses TRBV25-1 and TRBJ2-7; 9 nucleotides match TRBD1. After removal of 2 bases from V and 7 bases from J, the junction contained 6 bases not matched to a gene. CDR1 and CDR2 from the germline V gene are MGHDK and SYGVNS. The CDR3 is made up of 14 amino acids. CDR3 coding DNA: TGTGCCAGCAGTGAACCCGGGACAGGGCGAGAGCAGTACTTC. It encodes CASSEPGTGREQYF.

The J gene is TRBJ1-5, the V gene TRBV7-9; 8 nucleotides agree with TRBD1. Germline loops: CDR1 SEHNR, CDR2 FQNEAQ (reference sequence). The CDR3 length is 15 residues. V was clipped by 4 bases and J by 0 bases; unmatched bases: 2. CDR3 DNA sequence: TGTGCCAGCAGCTACGGGACAGGTAGCAATCAGCCCCAGCATTTT. Protein: CASSYGTGSNQPQHF.

The rearrangement joins TRBV9 to TRBJ2-6; D gene unclear. The germline V and J ends were trimmed by 4 bases and 0 bases, with 14 bases remaining between them. Per the germline V gene, CDR1 is SGDLS and CDR2 is YYNGEE. CDR3 size: 17 residues. The CDR3 protein is CASSPFWDYSGANVLTF. CDR3 in DNA: TGTGCCAGCAGCCCGTTCTGGGATTACTCTGGGGCCAACGTCCTGACTTTC.

The rearrangement joins TRBV2 to TRBJ1-2, with 7 bases lining up with TRBD1. Germline V gene lookup returns CDR1 SNHLY and CDR2 FYNNEI. The CDR3 loop spans 13 amino acids. Trimming at V came to 5 bases and at J to 7 bases, leaving 7 bases not matched to a gene. DNA for the CDR3: TGTGCCAGCAGTTTAGCAGGGGGAGGTGGCTACACCTTC. It codes for CASSLAGGGGYTF.

This clone is a singleton in its sample. Other DNA sequences within the sample encode an identical CDR3. The V gene is TRBV28, the J gene TRBJ2-1; TRBD1 might be the D (6 bases). V lost 3 bases to trimming and J lost 4 bases, with 13 bases between them. This CDR3 has 15 residues. Germline CDR1 MDHEN, CDR2 SYDVKM. CDR3 sequence: CASSLGRTGYNEQFF. The CDR3 DNA sequence: TGTGCCAGCAGTTTGGGTCGAACAGGGTACAATGAGCAGTTCTTC. Together with reference TRBV28 and TRBJ2-1, the CDR3 gives the full variable domain: DVKVTQSSRYLVKRTGEKVFLECVQDMDHENMFWYRQDPGLGLRLIYFSYDVKMKEKGDIPEGYSVSREKKERFSLILESASTNQTSMYLCASSLGRTGYNEQFFGPGTRLTVL.

V usage is TRBV16 and J usage is TRBJ2-5; weak D call: TRBD1 (6 bases). Germline V lookup: CDR1 KGHSY, CDR2 FQNENV. The CDR3 is 13 residues long. V shed 2 bases and J shed 3 bases, with 7 bases lying between them. The CDR3 nucleotides are TGTGCCAGCAGCCAACAGGGGAAAGAGACCCAGTACTTC. Protein: CASSQQGKETQYF.

The V call is TRBV7-2, the J call TRBJ2-5; D is uncertain. Germline V gives CDR1 SGHTA, CDR2 FQGNSA. Trimming removed 1 base at V and 5 bases at J, with 8 bases between. This CDR3 has 13 residues. DNA of the CDR3: TGTGCCAGCAGCTTAGAGACGTTGGAGACCCAGTACTTC. The encoded protein is CASSLETLETQYF.

The chain joins TRBV10-3 to TRBJ1-5; maybe TRBD1 (5 bases). CDR1 and CDR2 (germline): ENHRY, SYGVKD. The CDR3 consists of 15 residues. This chain's CDR3 is CAPERGAWSDQPQHF. The CDR3 DNA reads as TGTGCTCCAGAGAGGGGCGCTTGGTCAGATCAGCCCCAGCATTTT.

CDR3 DNA sequence: TGTGCCAGCAGGGACGGACCAACAACCCTCTACGAGCAGTACTTC. This codes for CASRDGPTTLYEQYF. The chain uses TRBV27 and TRBJ2-7; D gene ambiguous. The CDR3 has 15 amino acids. Germline CDR1 is MNHEY and CDR2 is SMNVEV (reference sequence). V dropped 6 bases and J dropped 3 bases, with 18 bases sitting between them.

The J gene is TRBJ1-3, the V gene TRBV28; weak D call: TRBD1 (5 bases). V was shortened by 5 bases and J by 0 bases, with 11 bases between the two germline ends. CDR1 and CDR2 from the germline V gene are MDHEN and SYDVKM. This CDR3 comprises 15 residues. CDR3 sequence: CASSPPQGSGNTIYF. As DNA, the CDR3 is TGTGCCAGCAGTCCCCCCCAGGGCTCTGGAAACACCATATATTTT. The full variable domain, completed using reference TRBV28 and TRBJ1-3, is DVKVTQSSRYLVKRTGEKVFLECVQDMDHENMFWYRQDPGLGLRLIYFSYDVKMKEKGDIPEGYSVSREKKERFSLILESASTNQTSMYLCASSPPQGSGNTIYFGEGSWLTVV.

This rearrangement joins TRBV27 to TRBJ2-4; maybe TRBD2 (5 bases). Trimming shortened V by 6 bases and J by 0 bases, and 18 bases separated the two germline ends. The CDR3 totals 17 residues. Germline CDR1 MNHEY, CDR2 SMNVEV (reference sequence). CDR3 DNA: TGTGCCAGCAGCCCGGCGGGCGAGCTTATAGCCAAAAACATTCAGTACTTC. Translated: CASSPAGELIAKNIQYF.

Of note for this clone: The sample contains more than one DNA sequence encoding this CDR3. The chain couples TRBV6-1 to TRBJ1-1; perhaps TRBD1 as D (5 bases). Trimming removed 6 bases at V and 4 bases at J, with 12 bases between. There are 13 residues in the CDR3. Looked up from germline, CDR1 is MNHNS and CDR2 is SASEGT. This CDR3 reads CASSGTGLTEAFF. The CDR3 nucleotides are TGTGCCAGCAGCGGGACGGGGCTCACTGAAGCTTTCTTT.